Listed here are 14 T cell receptor beta chains from one sample, sequenced in a study of beta chain features in type 1 diabetes. Study-level results: Type 1 diabetes patients showed a moderate but significant shortening of TCRB CDR3s in all four CD4+ subsets.

Which antigens these TCRs recognize remains unknown. cDNA synthesis used the whole RNA isolate, giving expressed TCRB sequences. Data came from immunoSEQ multiplex PCR; TCRdb stores just in-frame clones and leaves some out. The sample has 120,000 to 150,000 clones, 10% to 15% seen once; the top ten hold 1% to 1.5%. The sequencing input was central memory CD4+ T cells from blood. These receptors originate from a man between 18 and 35 years old with type 1 diabetes.

This clone occurred a few times. The V gene is TRBV5-1, the J gene TRBJ1-2; D might be TRBD1 (5 bases). The CDR3 runs 14 residues. Germline V gives CDR1 SGHRS, CDR2 YFSETQ. Trimming took 4 bases from V and 8 from J, leaving 18 bases between them. This CDR3 reads CASSPRGGGVGYTF. The CDR3 region has the DNA TGCGCCAGCAGCCCCCGTGGGGGAGGTGTGGGCTACACCTTC. Variable domain in full (rest from reference TRBV5-1 and TRBJ1-2): KAGVTQTPRYLIKTRGQQVTLSCSPISGHRSVSWYQQTPGQGLQFLFEYFSETQRNKGNFPGRFSGRQFSNSRSEMNVSTLELGDSALYLCASSPRGGGVGYTFGSGTRLTVV.

The chain combines TRBV7-6 with TRBJ1-1, with no clear D. The length of the CDR3 is 14 residues. V gave up 5 bases and J gave up 2 bases, with 12 bases separating them. CDR1 SGHVS and CDR2 FNYEAQ come from the germline V gene. In nucleotides, the CDR3 is TGTGCCAGCAGCCGAAGCGGACTCAACACTGAAGCTTTCTTT. The encoded protein is CASSRSGLNTEAFF.

This clone was counted a few times. The chain carries TRBV6-5 and TRBJ2-6; a weak D match, TRBD1 (5 bases). CDR1 and CDR2 (germline): MNHEY, SVGAGI. The CDR3 totals 14 residues. Trimming pared 5 bases from V and 2 bases from J, leaving 7 bases between. CDR3 nucleotides: TGTGCCAGCAGTCGGACAACTGGGGCCAACGTCCTGACTTTC. Translation: CASSRTTGANVLTF.

The chain combines TRBV27 with TRBJ2-1, with 14 bases that match TRBD2. V trimming: 4 bases; J trimming: 0 bases; junction bases outside the gene matches: 14. The CDR3 spans 21 residues. Germline V lookup: CDR1 MNHEY, CDR2 SMNVEV (reference sequence). The CDR3 loop reads CASSSRLAGGLSRSSYNEQFF. CDR3 sequence (DNA): TGTGCCAGCAGTTCAAGACTAGCGGGGGGGCTTTCTAGGAGCTCCTACAATGAGCAGTTCTTC.

This clone was counted a few times. The chain couples TRBV5-1 to TRBJ2-5; D is ambiguous. CDR1 SGHRS and CDR2 YFSETQ come from the germline V gene. V dropped 2 bases and J dropped 3 bases, with 11 bases sitting between them. This CDR3 region has 14 residues. CDR3 coding DNA: TGCGCCAGCAGCTTAGGCGAACTAAAAGAGACCCAGTACTTC. Translation: CASSLGELKETQYF. Using reference TRBV5-1 and TRBJ2-5 for the parts outside the CDR3, the full variable domain is KAGVTQTPRYLIKTRGQQVTLSCSPISGHRSVSWYQQTPGQGLQFLFEYFSETQRNKGNFPGRFSGRQFSNSRSEMNVSTLELGDSALYLCASSLGELKETQYFGPGTRLLVL.

The rearrangement joins TRBV5-1 to TRBJ2-3; 10 bases align to TRBD2. The ends lost 2 bases at V and 4 bases at J; junction bases unmatched: 4. The CDR3 is 15 residues long. Germline V gene lookup returns CDR1 SGHRS and CDR2 YFSETQ. The CDR3, as DNA: TGCGCCAGCAGCTTCACCAGCGGGGGGGCAGATACGCAGTATTTT. Protein product: CASSFTSGGADTQYF.

This clone has only a few counts. This chain uses TRBV7-9 with TRBJ2-1; TRBD1 or TRBD2 may be the D gene (6 bases each). This CDR3 has 16 amino acids. V dropped 5 bases and J dropped 7 bases, with 21 bases sitting between them. The germline CDR1 and CDR2 sequences are SEHNR and FQNEAQ (reference sequence). This chain's CDR3 is CASSPRGDRSGNEQFF. For the CDR3, the DNA is TGTGCCAGCAGCCCGAGGGGGGACCGCTCGGGTAATGAGCAGTTCTTC.

This clone occurred a few times. The chain carries TRBV27 and TRBJ2-5; D assignment may be TRBD1 or TRBD2 (5 bases each). The length of the CDR3 is 14 residues. Trimming removed 5 bases at V and 1 base at J, with 11 bases between. The V gene's germline CDR1 is MNHEY and CDR2 SMNVEV (reference sequence). The CDR3 region is CASSLRDGQETQYF. The CDR3 DNA reads as TGTGCCAGCAGTCTCCGGGACGGCCAAGAGACCCAGTACTTC.

The V and J genes are TRBV28 and TRBJ2-6; 11 bases align to TRBD1. Per germline, CDR1 MDHEN and CDR2 SYDVKM. The length of the CDR3 is 15 residues. V was clipped by 7 bases and J by 2 bases; unmatched bases: 1. The CDR3 reads CASMGQGAGANVLTF. CDR3 nucleotides: TGTGCCAGCATGGGACAGGGGGCTGGGGCCAACGTCCTGACTTTC.

The sample holds many counts of this clone. One end of the junction does not line up with germline, which may come from a read error. This chain uses TRBV7-7 with TRBJ2-7; 10 nucleotides align to TRBD2. Germline CDR1 and CDR2: SSHAT and FNYEAQ (reference sequence). The CDR3 is 15 amino acids. As DNA, the CDR3 is TGTGCTAGCAGCCCCGGACTAGCGGTTATCTACGAGCAGTACTTC. Its protein is CASSPGLAVIYEQYF. Using reference TRBV7-7 and TRBJ2-7 for the parts outside the CDR3, the full variable domain is GAGVSQSPRYKVTKRGQDVTLRCDPISSHATLYWYQQALGQGPEFLTYFNYEAQPDKSGLPSDRFSAERPEGSISTLTIQRTEQRDSAMYRCASSPGLAVIYEQYFGPGTRLTVT.

The CDR3 loop is CASSPMYQDYSNQPQHF. CDR3 nucleotides: TGTGCCAGCTCACCAATGTACCAGGACTATAGCAATCAGCCCCAGCATTTT. The chain employs TRBV18 and TRBJ1-5; D is unresolved. The CDR3 extends over 17 amino acids. V was shortened by 2 bases and J by 0 bases, with 14 bases between the two germline ends. Germline V lookup: CDR1 KGHSH, CDR2 LQKENI.

This chain links TRBV27 with TRBJ1-5; weak D call: TRBD1 (5 bases). CDR1 is MNHEY, CDR2 SMNVEV, per germline (reference sequence). The length of the CDR3 is 15 residues. Written as DNA, the CDR3 is TGTGAAGCCAGGGACCCAGGAAATAGCAATCAGCCCCAGCATTTT. The encoded protein is CEARDPGNSNQPQHF.

This clone was observed a few times. The CDR3 loop reads CASSFSYLKPKTGTLDGYTF. CDR3 DNA: TGTGCCAGCAGTTTCTCCTATTTAAAGCCCAAGACAGGGACATTGGATGGCTACACCTTC. This chain uses TRBV28 with TRBJ1-2; 7 bases are a match to TRBD1. The trim removed 3 bases at V and 6 bases at J, leaving 25 bases unmatched. The germline CDR1 and CDR2 sequences are MDHEN and SYDVKM. The CDR3 runs to 20 residues.

At least ten counts were recorded for this clone. Different DNA sequences within this sample yield the same CDR3. The CDR3, as DNA: TGTGCCAGCAGCCAAGTTTTTGGTGGCCCCTCAGATACGCAGTATTTT. Protein sequence: CASSQVFGGPSDTQYF. The V and J genes are TRBV14 and TRBJ2-3; D not resolved. This CDR3 comprises 16 residues. V dropped 1 base and J dropped 4 bases, with 15 bases sitting between them. Germline V lookup: CDR1 SGHDN, CDR2 FVKESK.